The rows below give T cell receptor beta chains drawn from one sample of a study of cytomegalovirus exposure and HLA in healthy donors. Here immunoSEQ multiplex PCR was the method, and the copy in TCRdb shows in-frame clones only, minus some. The clone table shows some 130,000 clones, with the ten largest holding roughly 2%. The specimen was PBMCs. These receptors came from a woman aged 60-70 years in good health and CMV-seronegative. Both conserved end residues are part of each CDR3. D genes are given only for firm matches.

j_call: TRBJ2-1
v_call: TRBV2
cdr3_length: 15
d_call: TRBD2
cdr3_nt: TGTGCCAGCAGTGGTAGCGGGAGGGCCTACAATGAGCAGTTCTTC
cdr3_aa: CASSGSGRAYNEQFF

j_call: TRBJ2-3
v_call: TRBV27
cdr3_length: 14
d_call: -
cdr3_nt: TGTGCCAGCAGTTTATCGACTTACACAGATACGCAGTATTTT
cdr3_aa: CASSLSTYTDTQYF

j_call: TRBJ2-7
v_call: TRBV5-1
cdr3_length: 15
d_call: TRBD1
cdr3_nt: TGCGCCAGCAGCTTGGGACAGGGAAATTACTACGAGCAGTACTTC
cdr3_aa: CASSLGQGNYYEQYF

j_call: TRBJ2-3
v_call: TRBV19
cdr3_length: 16
d_call: -
cdr3_nt: TGTGCCAGTAGTATGCGAGCCCTAGCTAGCACAGATACGCAGTATTTT
cdr3_aa: CASSMRALASTDTQYF

j_call: TRBJ2-7
v_call: TRBV15
cdr3_length: 17
d_call: -
cdr3_nt: TGTGCCACCAGCAGAGATACCGGAGGCAGCCTTTCCTACGAGCAGTACTTC
cdr3_aa: CATSRDTGGSLSYEQYF

j_call: TRBJ2-7
v_call: TRBV7-2
cdr3_length: 14
d_call: -
cdr3_nt: TGTGCCAGCAGCTCCGGGATCCTTCCCTACGAGCAGTACTTC
cdr3_aa: CASSSGILPYEQYF

j_call: TRBJ2-2
v_call: TRBV9
cdr3_length: 14
d_call: TRBD2
cdr3_nt: TGTGCCAGCAGCGTAGCTAGCGGCACCGGGGAGCTGTTTTTT
cdr3_aa: CASSVASGTGELFF

j_call: TRBJ1-2
v_call: TRBV4-1
cdr3_length: 14
d_call: -
cdr3_nt: TGCGCCAGCAGCCAAGATTGGACAGATAATGGCTACACCTTC
cdr3_aa: CASSQDWTDNGYTF

j_call: TRBJ2-3
v_call: TRBV18
cdr3_length: 16
d_call: TRBD1
cdr3_nt: TGTGCCAGCTCAGTCGACAGGGGCAAGGGCACAGATACGCAGTATTTT
cdr3_aa: CASSVDRGKGTDTQYF

j_call: TRBJ1-1
v_call: TRBV28
cdr3_length: 14
d_call: -
cdr3_nt: TGTGCCAGCAGTTTACTACAGGGTAACTCTGAAGCTTTCTTT
cdr3_aa: CASSLLQGNSEAFF

j_call: TRBJ2-3
v_call: TRBV27
cdr3_length: 15
d_call: -
cdr3_nt: TGTGCCAGCACTACTACATTATTTAGCGGAGATACGCAGTATTTT
cdr3_aa: CASTTTLFSGDTQYF

j_call: TRBJ2-1
v_call: TRBV7-9
cdr3_length: 18
d_call: TRBD2
cdr3_nt: TGTGCCAGCAGCTTAGTTAGGGCTAGCGGGAGTAGCTACAATGAGCAGTTCTTC
cdr3_aa: CASSLVRASGSSYNEQFF

j_call: TRBJ1-1
v_call: TRBV6-5
cdr3_length: 15
d_call: -
cdr3_nt: TGTGCCAGCAGTTTTACTGCCACGAAGAACACTGAAGCTTTCTTT
cdr3_aa: CASSFTATKNTEAFF

j_call: TRBJ2-5
v_call: TRBV5-1
cdr3_length: 15
d_call: TRBD1
cdr3_nt: TGCGCCAGCGGCGGACAGGGGGCCTTGTCGGAGACCCAGTACTTC
cdr3_aa: CASGGQGALSETQYF

j_call: TRBJ2-3
v_call: TRBV10-3
cdr3_length: 12
d_call: -
cdr3_nt: TGTGCCACCTCCATCATGGAGGATACGCAGTATTTT
cdr3_aa: CATSIMEDTQYF

j_call: TRBJ1-2
v_call: TRBV6-5
cdr3_length: 14
d_call: -
cdr3_nt: TGTGCCAGCAGTTCCGGGAGGGCTATGAGTGGCTACACCTTC
cdr3_aa: CASSSGRAMSGYTF

j_call: TRBJ1-1
v_call: TRBV7-9
cdr3_length: 15
d_call: -
cdr3_nt: TGTGCCAGCAGCTTAGCCGGGAGCCTGAACACTGAAGCTTTCTTT
cdr3_aa: CASSLAGSLNTEAFF

j_call: TRBJ1-1
v_call: TRBV9
cdr3_length: 14
d_call: TRBD1
cdr3_nt: TGTGCCAGCGGGACCCAGCATACAGGGGGTGAAGCTTTCTTT
cdr3_aa: CASGTQHTGGEAFF